This T cell receptor (beta chain) is from a study of response to subunit inactivated influenza vaccine. TCRdb passed the RT-PCR reads through MiXCR, listing each CDR3 protein once. The top ten hold around 10% of the sample, which has fewer than 750,000 distinct CDR3 sequences, 13% to 15% seen once. This clonotype was observed a few times. The ends were cut back, 2 bases at V and 5 bases at J, with 9 bases in the middle. The CDR3 is made up of 13 amino acids. Germline values: CDR1 MNHEY, CDR2 SVGAGI. This chain links TRBV6-5 with TRBJ2-5; no definite D call. This specimen consisted of PBMCs from blood, obtained roughly 12 days after vaccination. The sequence was collected from a man aged 45-65 years who received an inactivated influenza vaccine. CDR3 in amino acids: CASSYGNAETQYF. The CDR3 coding sequence is TGTGCCAGCAGTTACGGGAATGCGGAGACCCAGTACTTC.